The rows below give T cell receptor beta chains drawn from one sample of a study of identical twins. TCRdb ran MiXCR on the 5' RACE reads and lists one entry per CDR3 protein. The sample records hundreds of thousands of distinct CDR3 sequences, 5.5% to 8% being singletons. The sample also formed part of further work on yellow fever vaccine responses in identical twins.

Sequencing was performed on memory (CD45RO+) T cells sorted from blood. The receptors stem from a woman aged 18-30 years in good health. CDR3s include the opening cysteine and the closing phenylalanine or tryptophan. Each record gives: J gene, V gene, clone size, D gene, CDR3 length, CDR3 protein, CDR3 DNA. A D gene is named only where the DNA matches it firmly. Size tells how often a clone was seen (once, few, many) or the class of an expanded clone, and some rows leave it out.

J: TRBJ2-3
V: TRBV5-1
size: NA
D: NA
length: 14
CDR3: CASSLAQGADTQYF
DNA: TGCGCCAGCAGCTTGGCCCAGGGCGCAGATACGCAGTATTTT

J: TRBJ1-5
V: TRBV6-1
size: NA
D: NA
length: 15
CDR3: CASNQGSEYNQPQHF
DNA: TGTGCCAGCAACCAGGGCAGCGAATATAATCAGCCCCAGCATTTT

J: TRBJ1-3
V: TRBV12-3/TRBV12-4
size: few
D: NA
length: 16
CDR3: CASSVTTGFSGNTIYF
DNA: TGTGCCAGCAGTGTAACAACAGGGTTCTCTGGAAACACCATATATTTT

J: TRBJ1-6
V: TRBV19
size: few
D: NA
length: 12
CDR3: CASSIDNSPLHF
DNA: TGTGCCAGTAGTATAGACAATTCACCCCTCCACTTT

J: TRBJ1-1
V: TRBV29-1
size: few
D: TRBD1
length: 12
CDR3: CSVGTGNTEAFF
DNA: TGCAGCGTCGGGACAGGGAACACCGAAGCTTTCTTT

J: TRBJ2-7
V: TRBV5-1
size: few
D: NA
length: 14
CDR3: CASTPGLGLDEQYF
DNA: TGCGCCAGCACGCCGGGCCTGGGACTCGACGAGCAGTACTTC

J: TRBJ1-1
V: TRBV7-2
size: NA
D: NA
length: 14
CDR3: CASSPQLTSTEAFF
DNA: TGTGCCAGCAGCCCCCAGCTGACGTCCACTGAAGCTTTCTTT

J: TRBJ2-4
V: TRBV12-3/TRBV12-4
size: few
D: TRBD1
length: 16
CDR3: CASSLIPTGARNIQYF
DNA: TGTGCCAGCAGTCTAATCCCGACAGGGGCGAGGAACATTCAGTACTTC

J: TRBJ2-7
V: TRBV4-1
size: few
D: NA
length: 12
CDR3: CASSQVGTEQYF
DNA: TGCGCCAGCAGCCAAGTAGGGACCGAGCAGTACTTC

J: TRBJ2-7
V: TRBV6-2/TRBV6-3
size: NA
D: NA
length: 14
CDR3: CASTKGTSSYEQYF
DNA: TGTGCCAGCACCAAGGGGACTTCCTCCTACGAGCAGTACTTC

J: TRBJ2-1
V: TRBV6-5
size: NA
D: NA
length: 16
CDR3: CASSYAVGSSHNERFF
DNA: TGTGCCAGCAGTTACGCCGTAGGGTCCAGCCACAATGAGCGGTTCTTC

J: TRBJ1-2
V: TRBV6-5
size: many
D: NA
length: 14
CDR3: CASSYPGQLGGYTF
DNA: TGTGCCAGCAGTTACCCTGGCCAGCTCGGTGGCTACACCTTC

J: TRBJ2-1
V: TRBV28
size: many
D: TRBD2
length: 16
CDR3: CASSFSSGRSYNEQFF
DNA: TGTGCCAGCAGTTTTTCCAGCGGGAGATCCTACAATGAGCAGTTCTTC

J: TRBJ2-1
V: TRBV5-1
size: NA
D: TRBD2
length: 15
CDR3: CASSLDSGGYNEQFF
DNA: TGCGCCAGCAGCTTGGATAGCGGGGGTTACAATGAGCAGTTCTTC

J: TRBJ2-3
V: TRBV18
size: few
D: TRBD1
length: 14
CDR3: CASSRGGNTDTQYF
DNA: TGTGCCAGCTCCCGAGGGGGCAACACAGATACGCAGTATTTT

J: TRBJ2-1
V: TRBV15
size: many
D: TRBD2
length: 18
CDR3: CATSSGTSGRASYNEQFF
DNA: TGTGCCACCAGCAGCGGGACTAGCGGGAGAGCCTCCTACAATGAGCAGTTCTTC

J: TRBJ2-6
V: TRBV12-3/TRBV12-4
size: many
D: NA
length: 13
CDR3: CASRPSGANVLTF
DNA: TGTGCCAGTAGGCCTTCTGGGGCCAACGTCCTGACTTTC

J: TRBJ2-6
V: TRBV6-1
size: NA
D: NA
length: 18
CDR3: CASRTRRESSFGANVLTF
DNA: TGTGCCAGCAGAACCCGACGTGAGAGTAGTTTTGGGGCCAACGTCCTGACTTTC

J: TRBJ1-1
V: TRBV29-1
size: many
D: NA
length: 15
CDR3: CSANEGRGVNTEAFF
DNA: TGCAGCGCGAATGAGGGCCGGGGGGTGAACACTGAAGCTTTCTTT

J: TRBJ1-2
V: TRBV14
size: many
D: TRBD1
length: 12
CDR3: CASSTGPHGYTF
DNA: TGTGCCAGCTCGACAGGGCCCCATGGCTACACCTTC

J: TRBJ2-1
V: TRBV3-1
size: NA
D: NA
length: 13
CDR3: CASSQDWQGEQFF
DNA: TGTGCCAGCAGCCAAGATTGGCAGGGGGAGCAGTTCTTC

J: TRBJ2-7
V: TRBV10-3
size: NA
D: TRBD1
length: 16
CDR3: CAISESKQGGWGEQYF
DNA: TGTGCCATCAGTGAGAGTAAACAGGGGGGTTGGGGCGAGCAGTACTTC

J: TRBJ2-7
V: TRBV20-1
size: NA
D: NA
length: 15
CDR3: CSARLGAGLAYEQYF
DNA: TGCAGTGCTAGACTAGGGGCAGGGTTAGCCTACGAGCAGTACTTC

J: TRBJ2-7
V: TRBV4-1
size: many
D: TRBD1
length: 16
CDR3: CASSQVQGGAAQEQYF
DNA: TGCGCCAGCAGCCAAGTACAAGGGGGCGCGGCACAAGAGCAGTACTTC

J: TRBJ2-3
V: TRBV10-3
size: NA
D: TRBD1
length: 15
CDR3: CAISYRGTSTDTQYF
DNA: TGTGCCATCAGTTACAGGGGAACTAGCACAGATACGCAGTATTTT

J: TRBJ2-1
V: TRBV20-1
size: many
D: NA
length: 11
CDR3: CSASPDSKQFF
DNA: TGCAGTGCTAGCCCGGACAGCAAGCAGTTCTTC

J: TRBJ1-2
V: TRBV7-9
size: NA
D: NA
length: 15
CDR3: CASSLGGGTTYGYTF
DNA: TGTGCCAGCAGCCTCGGGGGGGGTACCACCTATGGCTACACCTTC

J: TRBJ1-5
V: TRBV19
size: many
D: TRBD1
length: 15
CDR3: CASSNTGVRNQPQHF
DNA: TGTGCCAGTTCTAATACAGGGGTGAGGAATCAGCCCCAGCATTTT

J: TRBJ2-2
V: TRBV6-1
size: NA
D: TRBD2
length: 17
CDR3: CASSEESGGATAGELFF
DNA: TGTGCCAGCAGTGAAGAAAGCGGGGGGGCTACCGCCGGGGAGCTGTTTTTT

J: TRBJ2-2
V: TRBV3-1
size: few
D: NA
length: 14
CDR3: CASSEGDYTGELFF
DNA: TGTGCCAGCAGTGAGGGGGACTACACCGGGGAGCTGTTTTTT

J: TRBJ1-5
V: TRBV19
size: few
D: NA
length: 12
CDR3: CASSIVEGAQHF
DNA: TGTGCCAGTAGTATAGTAGAGGGTGCCCAGCATTTT

J: TRBJ1-5
V: TRBV2
size: few
D: NA
length: 15
CDR3: CASSILGPPVEPQHF
DNA: TGTGCCAGCAGCATTTTGGGACCTCCCGTAGAGCCCCAGCATTTT

J: TRBJ2-1
V: TRBV6-2/TRBV6-3
size: few
D: TRBD1
length: 14
CDR3: CASTPDRIRGEQFF
DNA: TGTGCCAGCACCCCGGACAGGATTCGTGGGGAGCAGTTCTTC

J: TRBJ2-7
V: TRBV10-3
size: many
D: NA
length: 15
CDR3: CAISELQTVTYEQYF
DNA: TGTGCCATCAGTGAGCTACAGACAGTTACCTACGAGCAGTACTTC

J: TRBJ2-2
V: TRBV10-3
size: NA
D: TRBD2
length: 15
CDR3: CAIRAGAGDTGELFF
DNA: TGTGCCATCAGAGCGGGGGCCGGGGACACCGGGGAGCTGTTTTTT

J: TRBJ1-1
V: TRBV29-1
size: many
D: TRBD1
length: 11
CDR3: CSVERDSQAFF
DNA: TGCAGCGTTGAACGGGACAGCCAAGCTTTCTTT

J: TRBJ1-2
V: TRBV27
size: NA
D: NA
length: 14
CDR3: CASRGTGRNYGYTF
DNA: TGTGCCAGCAGGGGCACGGGACGGAACTATGGCTACACCTTC

J: TRBJ1-4
V: TRBV7-9
size: NA
D: TRBD1
length: 11
CDR3: CASRRGEKLFF
DNA: TGTGCCAGCCGCAGGGGGGAAAAACTGTTTTTT

J: TRBJ2-5
V: TRBV7-8
size: NA
D: TRBD1
length: 14
CDR3: CASRRGQGVETQYF
DNA: TGTGCCAGCAGACGCGGACAGGGCGTGGAGACCCAGTACTTC

J: TRBJ2-1
V: TRBV7-8
size: NA
D: NA
length: 12
CDR3: CATGGFHNEQFF
DNA: TGTGCCACCGGGGGATTCCACAATGAGCAGTTCTTC

J: TRBJ2-1
V: TRBV7-9
size: many
D: TRBD2
length: 14
CDR3: CASSEKPTSGGEFF
DNA: TGTGCCAGCAGCGAGAAACCGACTAGCGGGGGAGAGTTCTTC

J: TRBJ2-1
V: TRBV5-1
size: few
D: NA
length: 17
CDR3: CASSLTGGQVVYNEQFF
DNA: TGCGCCAGCAGCTTGACGGGGGGACAGGTAGTTTACAATGAGCAGTTCTTC

J: TRBJ2-5
V: TRBV6-2/TRBV6-3
size: few
D: NA
length: 11
CDR3: CASSYSWAQYF
DNA: TGTGCCAGCAGTTACAGTTGGGCCCAGTACTTC

J: TRBJ2-2
V: TRBV6-1
size: NA
D: TRBD2
length: 15
CDR3: CASKLREDFTGELFF
DNA: TGTGCCAGCAAATTGCGGGAGGACTTCACCGGGGAGCTGTTTTTT

J: TRBJ2-1
V: TRBV7-2
size: many
D: TRBD1
length: 16
CDR3: CASSTTTGSPYNEQFF
DNA: TGTGCCAGCAGCACGACGACAGGGAGCCCCTACAATGAGCAGTTCTTC

J: TRBJ2-3
V: TRBV5-1
size: many
D: NA
length: 16
CDR3: CASSPEGRRATDTQYF
DNA: TGCGCCAGCAGCCCAGAGGGACGCAGAGCTACAGATACGCAGTATTTT

J: TRBJ1-3
V: TRBV20-1
size: NA
D: NA
length: 17
CDR3: CSARATPGHHSGNTIYF
DNA: TGCAGTGCTAGAGCCACCCCGGGACACCACTCTGGAAACACCATATATTTT

J: TRBJ2-1
V: TRBV20-1
size: many
D: NA
length: 12
CDR3: CSAKRLSNEQFF
DNA: TGCAGTGCTAAGCGCTTGAGCAATGAGCAGTTCTTC

J: TRBJ2-5
V: TRBV5-1
size: many
D: TRBD1
length: 14
CDR3: CASSTGQLRETQYF
DNA: TGCGCCAGCAGCACGGGACAGCTTAGGGAGACCCAGTACTTC

J: TRBJ2-3
V: TRBV7-8
size: NA
D: NA
length: 12
CDR3: CASTPAEDTQYF
DNA: TGTGCCAGCACCCCCGCCGAAGATACGCAGTATTTT

J: TRBJ2-1
V: TRBV19
size: few
D: NA
length: 14
CDR3: CASNFRGSGNEQFF
DNA: TGTGCCAGTAACTTTCGAGGGAGCGGGAATGAGCAGTTCTTC

J: TRBJ1-1
V: TRBV5-1
size: NA
D: TRBD1
length: 15
CDR3: CASSGGTGRNTEVFF
DNA: TGCGCCAGCAGCGGGGGGACAGGAAGGAACACTGAAGTTTTCTTT

J: TRBJ2-5
V: TRBV12-3/TRBV12-4
size: many
D: TRBD1
length: 14
CDR3: CASRFGTGEETQYF
DNA: TGTGCCAGCAGGTTCGGTACAGGGGAAGAGACCCAGTACTTC

J: TRBJ1-6
V: TRBV14
size: few
D: TRBD1
length: 18
CDR3: CASSQASLRTGRTMPLHF
DNA: TGTGCCAGCAGCCAAGCTTCCCTACGGACAGGGCGGACGATGCCCCTCCACTTT

J: TRBJ1-4
V: TRBV10-3
size: many
D: TRBD1
length: 17
CDR3: CAISESATGQLNEKLFF
DNA: TGTGCCATCAGTGAGTCCGCCACGGGACAGCTTAATGAAAAACTGTTTTTT

J: TRBJ2-3
V: TRBV4-2
size: NA
D: TRBD2
length: 17
CDR3: CASSPGLAGANADTQYF
DNA: TGTGCCAGCAGCCCGGGACTAGCGGGAGCCAACGCAGATACGCAGTATTTT

J: TRBJ2-1
V: TRBV10-3
size: few
D: NA
length: 11
CDR3: CAISLADEQFF
DNA: TGTGCCATCAGCCTAGCCGATGAGCAGTTCTTC

J: TRBJ2-7
V: TRBV6-1
size: few
D: TRBD2
length: 18
CDR3: CASSVPGTSGRVVYEQYF
DNA: TGTGCCAGCAGTGTACCCGGGACTAGCGGGAGGGTAGTATACGAGCAGTACTTC